This T cell receptor beta chain was observed in a study of post-analysis software for immune sequencing data. About the study: In terms of disease course, relapsing-remitting, secondary progressive and progressive-relapsing multiple sclerosis were included.

Sequencing libraries made from TCR beta cDNA carried unique molecular identifiers. Starting from about 0.98 to 11 million T cells, the study yielded approximately 500,000 cDNA molecules. From the PCR reads, TCRdb called clonotypes with MiXCR, one entry per CDR3 protein. The table shows 650,000 to 850,000 distinct CDR3 sequences, with around 53% occurring only once. Whole-study results and caveats: A handful of TRBV segments, including TRBV5-6, TRBV5-1 and TRBV20-1, were more frequent in patients than controls. The normalized Chao1 diversity of multiple sclerosis patients was significantly lower than that of controls.

Trimming stripped 4 bases from V and 0 bases from J, with 10 bases between. Germline V CDR1 and CDR2: LNHNV, YYDKDF (reference sequence). The CDR3 has 14 residues. This clonotype came up a few times. Its antigen remains unidentified. The sample was blood. The sequence was collected from a girl aged 10-17 years with multiple sclerosis. This sequence joins TRBV15 and TRBJ2-7; D gene uncertain. This chain's CDR3 is CATSTPGSSYEQYF. The CDR3 coding sequence is TGTGCCACCAGCACCCCAGGTAGCTCCTACGAGCAGTACTTC.